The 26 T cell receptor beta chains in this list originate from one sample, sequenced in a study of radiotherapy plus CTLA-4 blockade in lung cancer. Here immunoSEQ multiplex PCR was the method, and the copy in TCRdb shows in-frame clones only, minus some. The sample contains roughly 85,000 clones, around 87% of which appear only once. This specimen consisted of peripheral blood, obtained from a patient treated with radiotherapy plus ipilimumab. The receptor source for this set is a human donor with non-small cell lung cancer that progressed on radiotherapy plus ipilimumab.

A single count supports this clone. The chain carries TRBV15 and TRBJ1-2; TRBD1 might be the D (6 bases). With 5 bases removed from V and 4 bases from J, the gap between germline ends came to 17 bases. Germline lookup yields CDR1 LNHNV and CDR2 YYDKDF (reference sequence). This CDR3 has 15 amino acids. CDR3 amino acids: CATSGGPGQRYGYTF. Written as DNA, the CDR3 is TGTGCCACCAGCGGCGGACCTGGACAGCGCTATGGCTACACCTTC. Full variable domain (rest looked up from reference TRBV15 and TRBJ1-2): DAMVIQNPRYQVTQFGKPVTLSCSQTLNHNVMYWYQQKSSQAPKLLFHYYDKDFNNEADTPDNFQSRRPNTSFCFLDIRSPGLGDTAMYLCATSGGPGQRYGYTFGSGTRLTVV.

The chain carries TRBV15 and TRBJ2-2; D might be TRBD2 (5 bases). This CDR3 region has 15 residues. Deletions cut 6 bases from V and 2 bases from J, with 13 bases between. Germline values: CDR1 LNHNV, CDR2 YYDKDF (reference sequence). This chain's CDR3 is CATSRADVNTGELFF. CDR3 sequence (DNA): TGTGCCACCAGTCGAGCGGACGTTAACACCGGGGAGCTGTTTTTT.

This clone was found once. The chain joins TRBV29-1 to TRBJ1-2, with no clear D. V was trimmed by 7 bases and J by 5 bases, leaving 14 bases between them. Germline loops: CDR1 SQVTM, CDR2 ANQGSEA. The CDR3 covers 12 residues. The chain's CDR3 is CSAQDLLYGYTF. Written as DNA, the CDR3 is TGCAGCGCCCAAGACCTCCTATATGGCTACACCTTC.

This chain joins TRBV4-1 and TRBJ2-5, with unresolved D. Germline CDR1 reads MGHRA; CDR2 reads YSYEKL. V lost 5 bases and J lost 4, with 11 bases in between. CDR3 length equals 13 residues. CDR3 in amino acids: CASSFLPRETQYF. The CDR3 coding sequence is TGCGCCAGCAGCTTCCTTCCACGAGAGACCCAGTACTTC.

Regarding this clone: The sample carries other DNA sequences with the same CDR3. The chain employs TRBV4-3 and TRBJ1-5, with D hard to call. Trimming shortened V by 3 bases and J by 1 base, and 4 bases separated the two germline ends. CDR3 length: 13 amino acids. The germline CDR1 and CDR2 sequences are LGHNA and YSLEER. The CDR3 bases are TGCGCCAGCAGCCAGGACAGCAATCAGCCCCAGCATTTT. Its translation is CASSQDSNQPQHF.

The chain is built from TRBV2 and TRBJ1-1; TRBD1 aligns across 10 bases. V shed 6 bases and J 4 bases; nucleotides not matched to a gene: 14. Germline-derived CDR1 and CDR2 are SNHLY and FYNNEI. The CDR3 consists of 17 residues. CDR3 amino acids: CASRGPGQGVRITEAFF. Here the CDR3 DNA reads TGTGCCAGCAGGGGACCCGGACAGGGGGTGAGAATCACTGAAGCTTTCTTT.

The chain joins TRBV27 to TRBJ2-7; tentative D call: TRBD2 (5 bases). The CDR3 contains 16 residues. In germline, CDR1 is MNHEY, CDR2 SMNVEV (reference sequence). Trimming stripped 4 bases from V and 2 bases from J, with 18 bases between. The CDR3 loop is CASSYKLGLVTYEQYF. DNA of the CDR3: TGTGCCAGCAGTTACAAGCTCGGACTGGTAACCTACGAGCAGTACTTC.

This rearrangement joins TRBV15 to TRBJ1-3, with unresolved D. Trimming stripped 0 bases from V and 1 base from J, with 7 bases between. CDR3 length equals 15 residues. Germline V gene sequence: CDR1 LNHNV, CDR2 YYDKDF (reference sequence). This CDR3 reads CATSRDRGSGNTIYF. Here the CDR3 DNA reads TGTGCCACCAGCAGAGATCGGGGTTCTGGAAACACCATATATTTT.

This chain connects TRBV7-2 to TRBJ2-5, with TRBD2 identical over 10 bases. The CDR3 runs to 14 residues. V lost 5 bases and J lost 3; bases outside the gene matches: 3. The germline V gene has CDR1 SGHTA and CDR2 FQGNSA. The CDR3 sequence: CASSNGLAEETQYF. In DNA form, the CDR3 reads TGTGCCAGCAGCAACGGACTAGCGGAAGAGACCCAGTACTTC.

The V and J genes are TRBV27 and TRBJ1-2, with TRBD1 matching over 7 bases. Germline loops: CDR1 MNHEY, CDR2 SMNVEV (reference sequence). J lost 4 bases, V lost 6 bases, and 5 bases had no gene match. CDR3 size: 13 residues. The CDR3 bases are TGTGCCAGCAGAGGGACAGTGGTCTATGGCTACACCTTC. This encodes CASRGTVVYGYTF.

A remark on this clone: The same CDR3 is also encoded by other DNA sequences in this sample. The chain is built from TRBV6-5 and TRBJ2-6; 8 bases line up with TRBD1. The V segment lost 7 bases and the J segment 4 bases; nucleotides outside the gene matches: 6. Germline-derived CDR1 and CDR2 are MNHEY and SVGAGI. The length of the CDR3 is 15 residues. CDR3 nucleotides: TGTGCCAGCAATAGGACAGGGCCCGGGGCCAACGTCCTGACTTTC. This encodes CASNRTGPGANVLTF.

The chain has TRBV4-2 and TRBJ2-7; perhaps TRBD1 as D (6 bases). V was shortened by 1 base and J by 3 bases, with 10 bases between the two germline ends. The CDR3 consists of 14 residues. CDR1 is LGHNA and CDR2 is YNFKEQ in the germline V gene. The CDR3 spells CASSQVAGVYEQYF. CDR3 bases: TGTGCCAGCAGCCAAGTAGCAGGGGTCTACGAGCAGTACTTC.

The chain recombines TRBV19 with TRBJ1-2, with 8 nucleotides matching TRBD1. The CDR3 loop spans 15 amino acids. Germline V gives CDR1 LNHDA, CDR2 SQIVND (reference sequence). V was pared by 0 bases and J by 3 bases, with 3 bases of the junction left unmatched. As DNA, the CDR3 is TGTGCCAGTAGTATAGATCTACAGGGGGACTATGGCTACACCTTC. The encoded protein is CASSIDLQGDYGYTF.

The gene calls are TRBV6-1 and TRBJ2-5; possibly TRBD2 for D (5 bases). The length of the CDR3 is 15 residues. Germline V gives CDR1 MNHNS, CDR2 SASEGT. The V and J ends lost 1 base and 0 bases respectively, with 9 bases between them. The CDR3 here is CASSEGAGHQETQYF. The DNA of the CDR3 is TGTGCCAGCAGTGAAGGGGCGGGTCACCAAGAGACCCAGTACTTC.

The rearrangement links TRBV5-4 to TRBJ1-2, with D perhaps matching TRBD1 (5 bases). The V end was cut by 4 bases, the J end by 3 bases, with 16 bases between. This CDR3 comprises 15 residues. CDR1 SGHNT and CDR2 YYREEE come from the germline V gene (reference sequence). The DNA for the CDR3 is TGTGCCAGCAGCCCGGGGGGAACTGTACACTATGGCTACACCTTC. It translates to CASSPGGTVHYGYTF.

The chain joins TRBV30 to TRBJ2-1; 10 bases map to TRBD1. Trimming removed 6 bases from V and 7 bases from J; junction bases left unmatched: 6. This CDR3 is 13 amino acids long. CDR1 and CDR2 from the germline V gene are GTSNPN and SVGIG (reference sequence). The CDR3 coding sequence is TGTGCCTGCCAGGACAGGGGGAGAAATGAGCAGTTCTTC. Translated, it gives CACQDRGRNEQFF.

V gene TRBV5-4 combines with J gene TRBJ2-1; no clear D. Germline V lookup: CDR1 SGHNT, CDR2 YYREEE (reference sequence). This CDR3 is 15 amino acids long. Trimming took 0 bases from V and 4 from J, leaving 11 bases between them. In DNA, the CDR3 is TGTGCCAGCAGCTTGGCCGGCTCACCGTACAATGAGCAGTTCTTC. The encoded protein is CASSLAGSPYNEQFF.

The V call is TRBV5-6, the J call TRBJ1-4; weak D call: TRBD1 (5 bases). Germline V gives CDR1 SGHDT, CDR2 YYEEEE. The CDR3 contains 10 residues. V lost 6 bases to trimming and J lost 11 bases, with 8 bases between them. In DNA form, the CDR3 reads TGTGCCAGCACCCGGGGGAAACTGTTTTTT. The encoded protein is CASTRGKLFF.

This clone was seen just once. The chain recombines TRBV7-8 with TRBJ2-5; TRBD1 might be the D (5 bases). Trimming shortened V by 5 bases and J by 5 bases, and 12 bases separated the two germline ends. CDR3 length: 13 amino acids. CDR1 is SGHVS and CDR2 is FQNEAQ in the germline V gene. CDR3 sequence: CASSRQSIETQYF. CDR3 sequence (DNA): TGTGCCAGCAGCAGACAGAGTATCGAGACCCAGTACTTC.

The CDR3 DNA reads TGTGCCATCAGTGGCGGGACATTGTACCAAGAGACCCAGTACTTC. Protein: CAISGGTLYQETQYF. The V gene is TRBV10-3, the J gene TRBJ2-5; D could derive from TRBD1 or TRBD2 (6 bases each). CDR1 is ENHRY, CDR2 SYGVKD, per germline. This CDR3 contains 15 residues. The V and J ends lost 4 bases and 0 bases respectively, with 12 bases between them.

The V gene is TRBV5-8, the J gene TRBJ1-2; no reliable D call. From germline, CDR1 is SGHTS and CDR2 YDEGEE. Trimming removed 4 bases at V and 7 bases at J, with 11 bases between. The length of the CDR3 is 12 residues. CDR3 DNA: TGTGCCAGCAGCCCTTGGGGAGGTGGCTACACCTTC. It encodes CASSPWGGGYTF. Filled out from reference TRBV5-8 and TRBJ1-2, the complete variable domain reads EAGVTQSPTHLIKTRGQQATLRCSPISGHTSVYWYQQALGLGLQFLLWYDEGEERNRGNFPPRFSGRQFPNYSSELNVNALELEDSALYLCASSPWGGGYTFGSGTRLTVV.

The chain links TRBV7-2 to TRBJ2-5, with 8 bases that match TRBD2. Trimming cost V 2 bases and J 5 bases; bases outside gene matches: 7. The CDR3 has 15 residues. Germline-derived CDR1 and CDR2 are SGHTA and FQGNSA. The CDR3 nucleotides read TGTGCCAGCAGCTTAATGAGCGGGAGTGGGGAGACCCAGTACTTC. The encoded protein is CASSLMSGSGETQYF.

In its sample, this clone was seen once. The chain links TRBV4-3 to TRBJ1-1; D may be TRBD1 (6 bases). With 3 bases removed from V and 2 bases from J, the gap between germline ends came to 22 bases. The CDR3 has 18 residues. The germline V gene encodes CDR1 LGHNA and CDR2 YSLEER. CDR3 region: CASSQAISQGGINTEAFF. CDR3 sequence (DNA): TGCGCCAGCAGCCAGGCGATCTCACAGGGAGGGATTAACACTGAAGCTTTCTTT.

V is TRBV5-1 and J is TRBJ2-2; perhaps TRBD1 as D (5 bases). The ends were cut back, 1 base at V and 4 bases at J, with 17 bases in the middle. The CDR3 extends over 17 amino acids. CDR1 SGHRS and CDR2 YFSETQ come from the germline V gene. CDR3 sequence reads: CASSLRTATQGTGELFF. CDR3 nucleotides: TGCGCCAGCAGCTTGAGAACGGCCACCCAGGGCACCGGGGAGCTGTTTTTT.

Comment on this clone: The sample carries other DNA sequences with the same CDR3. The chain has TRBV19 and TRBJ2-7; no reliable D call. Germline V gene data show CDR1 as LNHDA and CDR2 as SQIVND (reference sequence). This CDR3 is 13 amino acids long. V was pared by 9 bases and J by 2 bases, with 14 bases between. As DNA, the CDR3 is TGTGCCAGCAGTGGACGGTTTCCCTACGAGCAGTACTTC. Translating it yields CASSGRFPYEQYF.

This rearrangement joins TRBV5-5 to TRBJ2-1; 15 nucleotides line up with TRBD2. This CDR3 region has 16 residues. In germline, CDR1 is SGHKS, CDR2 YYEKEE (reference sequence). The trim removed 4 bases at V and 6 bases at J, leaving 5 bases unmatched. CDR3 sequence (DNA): TGTGCCAGCAGCCCGACGGGACTAGCGGGAGGCAATGAGCAGTTCTTC. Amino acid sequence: CASSPTGLAGGNEQFF.